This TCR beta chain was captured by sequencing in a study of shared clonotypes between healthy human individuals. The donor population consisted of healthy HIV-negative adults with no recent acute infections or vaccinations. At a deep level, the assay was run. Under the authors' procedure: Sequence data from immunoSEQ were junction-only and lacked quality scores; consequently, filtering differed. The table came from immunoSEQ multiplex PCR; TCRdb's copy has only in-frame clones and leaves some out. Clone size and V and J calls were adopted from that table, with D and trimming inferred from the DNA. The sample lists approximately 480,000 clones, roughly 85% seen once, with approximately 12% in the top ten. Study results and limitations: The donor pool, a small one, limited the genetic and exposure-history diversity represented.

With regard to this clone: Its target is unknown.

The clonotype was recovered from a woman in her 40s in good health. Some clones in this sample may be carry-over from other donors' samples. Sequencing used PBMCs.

CDR3 in amino acids: CASSPPGLAGVEQYF. DNA of the CDR3: TGTGCCAGCAGCCCCCCAGGACTAGCGGGAGTAGAGCAGTACTTC. The gene calls are TRBV7-8 and TRBJ2-7, with TRBD2 matching 13 bases. CDR1 is SGHVS, CDR2 FQNEAQ, per germline. This CDR3 spans 15 amino acids. V shed 5 bases, J shed 7 bases, and the junction held 8 bases outside the gene matches.